This TCR beta chain was found in a study of blood T cell repertoires in COVID-19. Across the whole study: Some COVID-19 samples were acute and others convalescent; all came from the United States, Italy and Spain. In each case, the material was cDNA or gDNA derived from T cells, B-cell-depleted T cells, or PBMCs.

As processed by the authors: Nucleated cell number was recorded as an estimate derived from reference gene primer amplification. Using immunoSEQ multiplex PCR, the repertoire was profiled, and TCRdb retains in-frame clones only, with some absent. The V and J calls and clone size come from that table; D and trimming were worked out from the DNA. Of some 330,000 clones listed, roughly 90% are singletons. This CDR3 spans 15 amino acids. Germline V gene sequence: CDR1 SNHLY, CDR2 FYNNEI. The V and J ends lost 8 bases and 0 bases, in that order; junction bases with no gene match: 6. Followed over time, Seattle patients had been enrolled while infection was active.

The sample was peripheral blood. The sequence was obtained from a woman aged 25 to 39 with COVID-19, enrolled during active disease. This chain uses TRBV2 with TRBJ1-5; 8 nucleotides line up with TRBD1. The DNA for the CDR3 is TGTGCCAGCGTGTTGGGACAGGATAGCAATCAGCCCCAGCATTTT. Translated, it gives CASVLGQDSNQPQHF. The full variable domain, with the rest looked up from reference TRBV2 and TRBJ1-5, is EPEVTQTPSHQVTQMGQEVILRCVPISNHLYFYWYRQILGQKVEFLVSFYNNEISEKSEIFDDQFSVERPDGSNFTLKIRSTKLEDSAMYFCASVLGQDSNQPQHFGDGTRLSIL.